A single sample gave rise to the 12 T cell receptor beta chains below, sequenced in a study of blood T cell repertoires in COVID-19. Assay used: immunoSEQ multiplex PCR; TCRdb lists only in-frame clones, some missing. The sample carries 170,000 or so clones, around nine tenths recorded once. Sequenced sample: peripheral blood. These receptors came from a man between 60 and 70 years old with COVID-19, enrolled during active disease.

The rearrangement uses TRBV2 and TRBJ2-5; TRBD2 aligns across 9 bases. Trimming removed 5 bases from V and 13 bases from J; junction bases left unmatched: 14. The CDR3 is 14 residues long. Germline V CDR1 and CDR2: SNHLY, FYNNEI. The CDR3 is CASSRPTLGSGGYF. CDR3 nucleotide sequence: TGTGCCAGCAGTCGACCAACTTTGGGTAGCGGGGGGTACTTC.

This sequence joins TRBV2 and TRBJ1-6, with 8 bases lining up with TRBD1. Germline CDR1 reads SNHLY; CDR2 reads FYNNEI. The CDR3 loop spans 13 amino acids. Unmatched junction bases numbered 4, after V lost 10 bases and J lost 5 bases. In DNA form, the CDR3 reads TGTGCCACCCAGGGGGCCAATAATTCACCCCTCCACTTT. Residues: CATQGANNSPLHF.

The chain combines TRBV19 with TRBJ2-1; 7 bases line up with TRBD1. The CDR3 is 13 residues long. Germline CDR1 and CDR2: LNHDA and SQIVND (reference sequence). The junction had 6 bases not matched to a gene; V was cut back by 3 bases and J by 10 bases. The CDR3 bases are TGTGCCAGTAGTATTCAGGAACAGGGGGAGCAGTTCTTC. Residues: CASSIQEQGEQFF.

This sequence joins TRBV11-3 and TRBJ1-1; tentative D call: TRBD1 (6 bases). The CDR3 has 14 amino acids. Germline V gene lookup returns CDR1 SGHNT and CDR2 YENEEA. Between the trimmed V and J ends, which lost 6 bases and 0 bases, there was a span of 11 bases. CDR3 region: CASRHTGLNTEAFF. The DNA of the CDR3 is TGTGCCAGCAGGCACACAGGGTTGAACACTGAAGCTTTCTTT.

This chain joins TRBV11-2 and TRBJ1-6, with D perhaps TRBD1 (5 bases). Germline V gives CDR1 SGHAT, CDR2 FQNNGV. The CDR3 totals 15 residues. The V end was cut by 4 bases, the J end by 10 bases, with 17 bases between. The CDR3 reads CASSSPPAGHSPLHF. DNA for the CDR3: TGTGCCAGCAGCTCCCCGCCGGCAGGGCACTCACCCCTCCACTTT.

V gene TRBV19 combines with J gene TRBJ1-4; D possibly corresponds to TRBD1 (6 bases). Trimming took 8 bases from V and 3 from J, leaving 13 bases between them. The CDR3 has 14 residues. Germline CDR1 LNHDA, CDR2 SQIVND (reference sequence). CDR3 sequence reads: CASRPAGANEKLFF. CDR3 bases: TGTGCCAGTCGGCCGGCAGGGGCTAATGAAAAACTGTTTTTT.

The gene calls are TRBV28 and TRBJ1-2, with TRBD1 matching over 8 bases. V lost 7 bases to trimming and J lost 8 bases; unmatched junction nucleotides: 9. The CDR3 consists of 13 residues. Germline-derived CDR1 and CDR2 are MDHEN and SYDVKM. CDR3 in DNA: TGTGCCAGCATACAGGGGGGGTTCAGGGGCTACACCTTC. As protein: CASIQGGFRGYTF.

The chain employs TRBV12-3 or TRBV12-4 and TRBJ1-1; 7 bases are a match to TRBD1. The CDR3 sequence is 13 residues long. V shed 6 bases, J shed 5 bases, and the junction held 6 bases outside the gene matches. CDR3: CASRPQGWTEAFF. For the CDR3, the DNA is TGTGCCAGCAGGCCACAGGGGTGGACTGAAGCTTTCTTT.

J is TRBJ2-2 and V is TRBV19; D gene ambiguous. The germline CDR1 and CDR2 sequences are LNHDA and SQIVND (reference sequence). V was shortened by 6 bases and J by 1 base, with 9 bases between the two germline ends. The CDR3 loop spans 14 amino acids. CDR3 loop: CASRSPGNTGELFF. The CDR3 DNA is TGTGCCAGTAGAAGTCCCGGGAACACCGGGGAGCTGTTTTTT.

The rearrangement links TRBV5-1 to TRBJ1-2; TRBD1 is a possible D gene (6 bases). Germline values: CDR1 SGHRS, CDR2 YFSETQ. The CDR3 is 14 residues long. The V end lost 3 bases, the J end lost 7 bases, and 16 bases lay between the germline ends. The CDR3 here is CASSSLSTGTGYTF. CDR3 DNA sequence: TGCGCCAGCAGCTCTCTATCAACAGGGACTGGCTACACCTTC.

The CDR3 loop reads CASSLYPTNEKLFF. In DNA, the CDR3 is TGTGCCAGCAGCCTTTATCCAACTAATGAAAAACTGTTTTTT. This chain joins TRBV7-9 and TRBJ1-4; D is unresolved. This CDR3 comprises 14 residues. The germline gives CDR1 SEHNR, CDR2 FQNEAQ (reference sequence). The germline V and J ends were trimmed by 5 bases and 0 bases, with 7 bases remaining between them. The variable domain in full, completed from reference TRBV7-9 and TRBJ1-4, reads DTGVSQNPRHKITKRGQNVTFRCDPISEHNRLYWYRQTLGQGPEFLTYFQNEAQLEKSRLLSDRFSAERPKGSFSTLEIQRTEQGDSAMYLCASSLYPTNEKLFFGSGTQLSVL.

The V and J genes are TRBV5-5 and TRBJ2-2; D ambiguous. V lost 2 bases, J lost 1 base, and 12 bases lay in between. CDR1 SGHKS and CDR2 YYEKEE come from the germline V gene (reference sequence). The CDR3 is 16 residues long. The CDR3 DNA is TGTGCCAGCAGCTTATTCCTTATCGGGAACACCGGGGAGCTGTTTTTT. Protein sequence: CASSLFLIGNTGELFF.